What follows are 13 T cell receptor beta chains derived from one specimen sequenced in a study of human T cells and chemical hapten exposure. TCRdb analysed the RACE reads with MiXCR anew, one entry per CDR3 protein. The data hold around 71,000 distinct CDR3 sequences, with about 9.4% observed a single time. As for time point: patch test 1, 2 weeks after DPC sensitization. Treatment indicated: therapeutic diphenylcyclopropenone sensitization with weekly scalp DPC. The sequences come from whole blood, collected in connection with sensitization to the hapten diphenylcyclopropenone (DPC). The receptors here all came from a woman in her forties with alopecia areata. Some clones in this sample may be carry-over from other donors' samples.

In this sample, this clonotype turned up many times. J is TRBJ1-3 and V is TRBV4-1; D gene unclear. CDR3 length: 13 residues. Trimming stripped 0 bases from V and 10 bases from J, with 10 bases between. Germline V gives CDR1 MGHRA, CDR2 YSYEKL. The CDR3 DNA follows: TGCGCCAGCAGCCAAGATCATGGATGGACCATATATTTT. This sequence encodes CASSQDHGWTIYF.

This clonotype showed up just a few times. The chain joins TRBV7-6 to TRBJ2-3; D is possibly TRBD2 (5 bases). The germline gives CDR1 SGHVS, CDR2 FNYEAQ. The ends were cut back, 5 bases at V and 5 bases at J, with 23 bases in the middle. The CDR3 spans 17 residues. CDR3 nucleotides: TGTGCCAGCAGCGAGAGGACTCGTCCTTTAGGTGGAGATACGCAGTATTTT. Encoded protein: CASSERTRPLGGDTQYF. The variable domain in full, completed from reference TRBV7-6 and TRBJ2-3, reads GAGVSQSPRYKVTKRGQDVALRCDPISGHVSLYWYRQALGQGPEFLTYFNYEAQQDKSGLPNDRFSAERPEGSISTLTIQRTEQRDSAMYRCASSERTRPLGGDTQYFGPGTRLTVL.

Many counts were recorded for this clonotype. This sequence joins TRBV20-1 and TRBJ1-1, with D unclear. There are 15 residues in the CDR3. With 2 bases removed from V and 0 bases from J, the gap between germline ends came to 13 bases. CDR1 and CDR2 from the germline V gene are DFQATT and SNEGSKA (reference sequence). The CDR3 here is CSARRAGGVNTEAFF. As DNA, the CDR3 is TGCAGTGCTAGAAGGGCAGGCGGGGTGAACACTGAAGCTTTCTTT.

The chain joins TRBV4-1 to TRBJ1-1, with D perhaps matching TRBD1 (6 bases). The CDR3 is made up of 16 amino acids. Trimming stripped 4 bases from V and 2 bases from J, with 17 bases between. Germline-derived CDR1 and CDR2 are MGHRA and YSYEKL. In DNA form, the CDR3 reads TGCGCCAGCAGCCCCCAGACAGGCCGACTAAACACTGAAGCTTTCTTT. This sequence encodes CASSPQTGRLNTEAFF.

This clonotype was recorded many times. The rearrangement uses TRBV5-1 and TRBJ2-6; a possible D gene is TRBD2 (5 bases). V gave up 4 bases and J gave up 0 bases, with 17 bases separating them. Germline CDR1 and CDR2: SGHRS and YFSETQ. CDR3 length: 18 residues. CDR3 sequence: CASSPLGGPHSGANVLTF. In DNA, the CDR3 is TGCGCCAGCAGCCCACTGGGCGGGCCCCACTCTGGGGCCAACGTCCTGACTTTC.

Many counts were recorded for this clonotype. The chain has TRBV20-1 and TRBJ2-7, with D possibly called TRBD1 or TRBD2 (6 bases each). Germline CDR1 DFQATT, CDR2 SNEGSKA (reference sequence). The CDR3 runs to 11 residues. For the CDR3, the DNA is TGCATGGGGGGCTACCAATACGAGCAGTACTTC. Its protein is CMGGYQYEQYF.

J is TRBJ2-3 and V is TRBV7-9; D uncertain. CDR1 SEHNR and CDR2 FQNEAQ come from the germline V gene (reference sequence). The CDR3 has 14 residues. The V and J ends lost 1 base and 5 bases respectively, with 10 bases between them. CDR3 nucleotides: TGTGCCAGCAGCTTAGGAAGAGTCGGAGATACGCAGTATTTT. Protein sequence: CASSLGRVGDTQYF. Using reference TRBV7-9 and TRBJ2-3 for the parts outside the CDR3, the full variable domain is DTGVSQNPRHKITKRGQNVTFRCDPISEHNRLYWYRQTLGQGPEFLTYFQNEAQLEKSRLLSDRFSAERPKGSFSTLEIQRTEQGDSAMYLCASSLGRVGDTQYFGPGTRLTVL.

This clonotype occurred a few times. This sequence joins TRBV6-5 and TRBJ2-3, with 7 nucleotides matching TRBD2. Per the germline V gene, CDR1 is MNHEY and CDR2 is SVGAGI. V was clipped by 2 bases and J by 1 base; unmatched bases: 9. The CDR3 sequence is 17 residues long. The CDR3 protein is CASSYRLAGRGTDTQYF. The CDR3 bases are TGTGCCAGCAGTTACCGACTGGCGGGGAGGGGCACAGATACGCAGTATTTT.

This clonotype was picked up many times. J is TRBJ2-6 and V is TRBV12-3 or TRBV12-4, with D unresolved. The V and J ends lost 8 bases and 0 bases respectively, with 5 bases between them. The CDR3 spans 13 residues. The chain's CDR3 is CASCDSGANVLTF. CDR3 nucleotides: TGTGCCAGCTGCGACTCTGGGGCCAACGTCCTGACTTTC.

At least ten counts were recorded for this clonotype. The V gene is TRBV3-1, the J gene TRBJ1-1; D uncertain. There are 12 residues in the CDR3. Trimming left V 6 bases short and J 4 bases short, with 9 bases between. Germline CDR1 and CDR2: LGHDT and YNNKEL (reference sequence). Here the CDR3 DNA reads TGTGCCAGCAGGGGAGGAGTCACTGAAGCTTTCTTT. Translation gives CASRGGVTEAFF.

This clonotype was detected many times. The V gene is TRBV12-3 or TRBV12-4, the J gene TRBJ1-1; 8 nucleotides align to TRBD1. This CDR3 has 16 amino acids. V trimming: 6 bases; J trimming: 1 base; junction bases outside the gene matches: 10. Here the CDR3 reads CASRSPGGLTNTEAFF. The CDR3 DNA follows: TGTGCCAGCAGATCCCCAGGGGGCCTAACGAACACTGAAGCTTTCTTT.

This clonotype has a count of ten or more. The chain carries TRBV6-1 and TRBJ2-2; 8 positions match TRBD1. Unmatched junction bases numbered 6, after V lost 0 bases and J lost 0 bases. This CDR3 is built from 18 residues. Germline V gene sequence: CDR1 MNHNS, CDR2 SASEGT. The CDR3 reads CASSEAQQGVTNTGELFF. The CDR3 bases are TGTGCCAGCAGTGAAGCTCAACAGGGGGTTACGAACACCGGGGAGCTGTTTTTT.

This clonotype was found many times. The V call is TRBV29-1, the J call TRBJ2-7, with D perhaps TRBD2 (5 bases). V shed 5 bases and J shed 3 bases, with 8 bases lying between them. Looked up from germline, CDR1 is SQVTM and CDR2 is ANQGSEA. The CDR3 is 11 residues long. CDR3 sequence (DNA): TGCAGCGTTTCGGAGGTCTACGAGCAGTACTTC. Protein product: CSVSEVYEQYF.